This T cell receptor (beta chain) stems from a study of blood T cell repertoires in COVID-19. CDR1 is SGHNT, CDR2 YENEEA, per germline. V was pared by 2 bases and J by 1 base, with 9 bases between. The CDR3 consists of 16 residues. Assay: immunoSEQ multiplex PCR; the TCRdb copy retains only in-frame clones and omits some. The table records around 170,000 clones, approximately 89% of them present only once. The TCR originated in a woman in her twenties or thirties with acute or convalescent COVID-19. The specimen sequenced was peripheral blood. The chain links TRBV11-3 to TRBJ2-6; no firm D call. The CDR3 is CASSLRLKSGANVLTF. DNA of the CDR3: TGTGCCAGCAGCTTAAGACTTAAATCTGGGGCCAACGTCCTGACTTTC. Full variable domain (missing parts from reference TRBV11-3 and TRBJ2-6): EAGVVQSPRYKIIEKKQPVAFWCNPISGHNTLYWYLQNLGQGPELLIRYENEEAVDDSQLPKDRFSAERLKGVDSTLKIQPAELGDSAVYLCASSLRLKSGANVLTFGAGSRLTVL.